Listed here are 19 T cell receptor beta chains from one sample, sequenced in a study of cytomegalovirus exposure and HLA in healthy donors. Both 60 Vbeta primers and 13 Jbeta primers went into the PCR. TCRdb keeps only in-frame clones here, not all; method: immunoSEQ multiplex PCR. The table has 150,000 to 200,000 clones, around four fifths seen once. The sample was PBMCs. These TCRs come from a female donor in good health and CMV-seronegative.

This clone was seen only once. The chain joins TRBV5-1 to TRBJ1-4; D is unresolved. Trimming cost V 0 bases and J 4 bases, with 7 bases left between them. CDR1 is SGHRS, CDR2 YFSETQ, per germline. CDR3 length equals 14 residues. The CDR3 DNA is TGCGCCAGCAGCTTGGAGGAGTTTAATGAAAAACTGTTTTTT. Residues: CASSLEEFNEKLFF.

The chain joins TRBV28 to TRBJ1-5, with 7 bases that match TRBD1. Germline CDR1 is MDHEN and CDR2 is SYDVKM. V shed 8 bases, J shed 4 bases, and the junction held 5 bases outside the gene matches. CDR3 length: 13 amino acids. This CDR3 is CASRGQLNQPQHF. The DNA of the CDR3 is TGTGCCAGCCGGGGACAGCTAAATCAGCCCCAGCATTTT.

This clone was observed a handful of times. The rearrangement links TRBV7-2 to TRBJ1-2, with 10 bases matching TRBD1. This CDR3 comprises 15 residues. Germline loops: CDR1 SGHTA, CDR2 FQGNSA. J was trimmed by 7 bases and V by 0 bases; bases with no gene match: 5. DNA for the CDR3: TGTGCCAGCAGCTTAGCGGGGACAGGGGTTGGTGGCTACACCTTC. Encoded protein: CASSLAGTGVGGYTF.

This chain connects TRBV7-2 to TRBJ2-5; TRBD2 matches at 12 bases. The V and J ends lost 6 bases and 1 base, in that order; junction bases with no gene match: 3. Germline-derived CDR1 and CDR2 are SGHTA and FQGNSA. There are 15 residues in the CDR3. The CDR3 loop is CASRRTSGAQETQYF. CDR3 sequence (DNA): TGTGCCAGCAGGCGGACTAGCGGGGCCCAAGAGACCCAGTACTTC.

The chain couples TRBV6-6 to TRBJ2-2; D possibly corresponds to TRBD2 (5 bases). Germline-derived CDR1 and CDR2 are MNHNY and SVGAGI (reference sequence). V lost 6 bases to trimming and J lost 3 bases, with 11 bases between them. The CDR3 spans 14 residues. CDR3 DNA: TGTGCCAGCAGCCGGGCAGCGGACACCGGGGAGCTGTTTTTT. Translation: CASSRAADTGELFF.

This sequence joins TRBV28 and TRBJ1-6; 7 bases line up with TRBD1. Germline V CDR1 and CDR2: MDHEN, SYDVKM. Losses at the gene ends were 1 base for V and 10 bases for J; bases not matched to a gene: 7. There are 15 residues in the CDR3. CDR3 coding DNA: TGTGCCAGCAGTTTATACACAGGGGTAAGGTCACCCCTCCACTTT. Protein sequence: CASSLYTGVRSPLHF. Full variable domain (missing parts from reference TRBV28 and TRBJ1-6): DVKVTQSSRYLVKRTGEKVFLECVQDMDHENMFWYRQDPGLGLRLIYFSYDVKMKEKGDIPEGYSVSREKKERFSLILESASTNQTSMYLCASSLYTGVRSPLHFGNGTRLTVT.

The chain uses TRBV5-1 and TRBJ1-1; 7 bases agree with TRBD1. This CDR3 spans 16 amino acids. The germline V gene has CDR1 SGHRS and CDR2 YFSETQ. The V and J ends lost 2 bases and 1 base, in that order; junction bases with no gene match: 8. This CDR3 reads CASSFDRARGNTEAFF. CDR3 nucleotide sequence: TGCGCCAGCAGCTTCGACAGGGCCAGGGGGAACACTGAAGCTTTCTTT.

The rearrangement joins TRBV2 to TRBJ2-5; 7 positions match TRBD1. The DNA end favors TRBJ2-7, so the J call may be wrong. This CDR3 has 13 amino acids. CDR1 and CDR2 (germline): SNHLY, FYNNEI. The CDR3: CASRGDRSYEQYF. The CDR3 DNA is TGTGCCAGCAGGGGGGACAGATCCTACGAGCAGTACTTC.

This clone was seen only a few times. The chain links TRBV28 to TRBJ1-3, with D hard to call. The V gene lost 2 bases and the J gene lost 0 bases, with 11 bases spanning the gap. Germline values: CDR1 MDHEN, CDR2 SYDVKM. This CDR3 region has 16 residues. CDR3 loop: CASSLGHGSSGNTIYF. The CDR3 region has the DNA TGTGCCAGCAGTTTAGGGCATGGCAGCTCTGGAAACACCATATATTTT.

This chain uses TRBV18 with TRBJ2-3, with D possibly being TRBD1 (5 bases). The CDR3 covers 14 residues. Germline assignment: CDR1 KGHSH and CDR2 LQKENI. Trimming left V 0 bases short and J 11 bases short, with 15 bases between. The CDR3 region is CASSPPNRGRGQYF. DNA of the CDR3: TGTGCCAGCTCACCACCGAATAGGGGCCGTGGGCAGTATTTT.

The table lists this clone with a few counts. The J gene is TRBJ1-2, the V gene TRBV10-3; TRBD1 matches at 8 bases. J lost 8 bases, V lost 6 bases, and 11 bases had no gene match. Germline V gene lookup returns CDR1 ENHRY and CDR2 SYGVKD. The CDR3 is 14 residues long. CDR3 amino acids: CAIRANQGAGGYTF. The CDR3 DNA is TGTGCCATCAGGGCGAACCAGGGGGCTGGAGGCTACACCTTC.

The V and J genes are TRBV4-1 and TRBJ1-2; 7 bases are shared with TRBD1. With 0 bases clipped from V and 2 bases from J, the junction kept 6 bases outside the gene matches. CDR1 and CDR2 (germline): MGHRA, YSYEKL. This CDR3 has 16 amino acids. CDR3 residues: CASSQEGTVGNYGYTF. CDR3 nucleotides: TGCGCCAGCAGCCAAGAAGGGACAGTCGGGAACTATGGCTACACCTTC.

The J gene is TRBJ2-7, the V gene TRBV7-2; TRBD2 matches at 9 bases. The CDR3 covers 18 residues. V trimming: 7 bases; J trimming: 6 bases; junction bases outside the gene matches: 22. CDR1 and CDR2 from the germline V gene are SGHTA and FQGNSA. CDR3: CASTPQGGLAGVRGEQYF. In DNA, the CDR3 is TGTGCCAGCACCCCTCAAGGGGGTTTAGCGGGAGTACGTGGCGAGCAGTACTTC.

This clone was counted between two and nine times. CDR3 coding DNA: TGTGCCAGCAGCTCCGGGACTAGCGGGGGTTCGACGGAGACCCAGTACTTC. It encodes CASSSGTSGGSTETQYF. This chain joins TRBV7-9 and TRBJ2-5; 14 bases fit TRBD2. The CDR3 sequence is 17 residues long. The germline V gene encodes CDR1 SEHNR and CDR2 FQNEAQ (reference sequence). V shed 4 bases, J shed 5 bases, and the junction held 9 bases outside the gene matches.

The J gene is TRBJ1-2, the V gene TRBV27, with D tentatively TRBD1 (5 bases). CDR1 and CDR2 from the germline V gene are MNHEY and SMNVEV (reference sequence). The CDR3 sequence is 15 residues long. V gave up 6 bases and J gave up 3 bases, with 17 bases separating them. Here the CDR3 reads CASSSLGGKDYGYTF. The CDR3 DNA sequence: TGTGCCAGCAGCTCGCTCGGGGGGAAGGACTATGGCTACACCTTC.

The chain is built from TRBV11-2 and TRBJ1-2; 7 bases agree with TRBD1. The germline CDR1 and CDR2 sequences are SGHAT and FQNNGV. The CDR3 is made up of 13 amino acids. With V trimmed by 5 bases and J by 5 bases, 5 bases remained unmatched. CDR3 nucleotide sequence: TGTGCCAGCAGCCAAATGGGACAGTATGGCTACACCTTC. This codes for CASSQMGQYGYTF.

The chain carries TRBV7-6 and TRBJ2-5; 7 nucleotides align to TRBD2. Germline trimming cut 0 bases from V and 5 bases from J; bases unmatched to any gene: 0. Germline lookup yields CDR1 SGHVS and CDR2 FNYEAQ. CDR3 length: 13 residues. In DNA, the CDR3 is TGTGCCAGCAGCTTAGCGCGGGGGGAGACCCAGTACTTC. Translation gives CASSLARGETQYF.

The genes are TRBV27 and TRBJ2-7, with D perhaps TRBD2 (5 bases). CDR1 and CDR2 (germline): MNHEY, SMNVEV (reference sequence). CDR3 length: 16 amino acids. Deletions cut 6 bases from V and 0 bases from J, with 18 bases between. Written as DNA, the CDR3 is TGTGCCAGCAGCCCCATCACTAGTCGGACCTCCTACGAGCAGTACTTC. This sequence encodes CASSPITSRTSYEQYF.

The chain is built from TRBV7-2 and TRBJ2-1; D unresolved. There are 11 residues in the CDR3. Looked up from germline, CDR1 is SGHTA and CDR2 is FQGNSA. Trimming took 5 bases from V and 9 from J, leaving 8 bases between them. The CDR3 region has the DNA TGTGCCAGCAGCCAACTTGGTGAGCAGTTCTTC. It translates to CASSQLGEQFF.